This T cell receptor beta chain stems from a study of OX40 agonist ivuxolimab in advanced cancers. Overall study context: Cancers in dose escalation were hepatocellular, melanoma, renal cell and head and neck. Mean age approximately 66 years, range about 23 to 79; roughly 82% male.

A word on this clone: Its target is not known.

Study results and caveats: Fewer expanded clones were found on average in CD4+ than in CD8+ T cells.

The CDR3 length is 14 residues. CDR1 and CDR2 (germline): ENHRY, SYGVKD. V lost 8 bases, J lost 4 bases, and 17 bases lay in between. Prior autoimmune disease or systemic immunosuppression barred patients. Produced via immunoSEQ multiplex PCR; TCRdb's table is partial and in-frame only. The sample lists tens of thousands of clones, about 91% occurring once. The receptor was derived from an adult with an advanced solid tumor such as melanoma, head and neck, liver or kidney cancer. The material sequenced was CD4+ or CD8+ T cells sorted from blood, taken in a trial of the OX40 agonist ivuxolimab. The chain is built from TRBV10-3 and TRBJ1-1, with TRBD1 as a possible D gene (5 bases). The CDR3 nucleotides read TGTGCCATCCTCCAGGAGGGAAGGGGCACTGAAGCTTTCTTT. Its translation is CAILQEGRGTEAFF.